The T cell receptor beta chain described here comes from a study of shared T cell receptors in the human thymus. Produced via immunoSEQ multiplex PCR; TCRdb's table is partial and in-frame only. The sample contains some 700,000 clones, 88% of which appear only once. V gave up 3 bases and J gave up 2 bases, with 11 bases separating them. CDR3 length: 15 amino acids. CDR1 and CDR2 (germline): LNHDA, SQIVND (reference sequence). A further study also used this sample, focusing on human thymus T cells. According to that study: Healthy Finnish infants undergoing corrective surgery for congenital heart defects were the donors. Thymus was obtained from resections taken during corrective heart surgery. In thymic and blood repertoires alike, V and J usage looked biased.

The sequence was collected from a boy in the first two years of life with a congenital heart defect. Sequencing was carried out using thymocytes. The rearrangement joins TRBV19 to TRBJ1-5; D remains unclear. CDR3: CASSITARGNQPQHF. The CDR3, as DNA: TGTGCCAGTAGTATCACAGCCCGTGGCAATCAGCCCCAGCATTTT.